This section outlines one TCR beta chain sequence together with its context. The germline gives CDR1 MNHEY, CDR2 SMNVEV (reference sequence). Trimming left V 5 bases short and J 1 base short, with 14 bases between. This CDR3 has 15 amino acids. Patients in Seattle were enrolled during active infection, then followed longitudinally. The sample is drawn from a study of blood T cell repertoires in COVID-19. At the level of the study: Researchers got acute and convalescent COVID-19 samples from the United States, Italy and Spain. Sources were T cells, B-cell-depleted T cells, or PBMCs; the material itself was cDNA or gDNA.

TCRdb keeps only in-frame clones here, not all; method: immunoSEQ multiplex PCR. The sample lists about 370,000 clones, roughly 86% occurring once. The chain has TRBV27 and TRBJ1-1; TRBD1 might be the D (6 bases). Sample: peripheral blood. This sequence was found in a woman aged 25 to 39 with COVID-19, enrolled during active disease. The CDR3 bases are TGTGCCAGCAGTCCGGGTGGGGGGGCGAACACTGAAGCTTTCTTT. This sequence encodes CASSPGGGANTEAFF.